The T cell receptor beta chain under discussion was sequenced for a study of T cells in Graves' hyperthyroidism and ophthalmopathy. TCR beta CDR3 region amplification was performed from RNA transcripts. First-round RT-PCR of the TCR CDR3 relied on the HTBI primer set. TCRdb itself ran the multiplex PCR reads through MiXCR, one entry per CDR3 protein. The repertoire has 95,000 to 100,000 distinct CDR3 sequences, under 65% of them found once; the top ten carry less than 30%. This CDR3 is 16 amino acids long. Trimming took off 5 bases at V and 4 bases at J, with 18 bases between the two ends. The germline V gene has CDR1 PRHDT and CDR2 FYEKMQ (reference sequence). Not enrolled were patients with uncontrolled infection, other autoimmune disease, pregnancy or lactation.

What was sequenced was blood. The rearrangement uses TRBV13 and TRBJ2-1, with D perhaps assigned TRBD1 or TRBD2 (5 bases each). This TCR derives from a woman in her forties with Graves' hyperthyroidism. The CDR3 DNA sequence: TGTGCCAGCAGCGGGGGTGCTAGATCCGGATACAATGAGCAGTTCTTC. Translating gives CASSGGARSGYNEQFF.